This T cell receptor (beta chain) was profiled in a study of shared clonotypes between healthy human individuals. Across the study: CD8 memory received one plate per donor, CD8 naive two, CD4 memory three and CD4 naive three. Study observations and caveats: Even with large depth, rarefaction showed that sorted-subset sequencing was incomplete. Lower generation probabilities were found for non-shared clonotypes than for those shared by all four donors.

A note on this clone: Antigen unknown.

Positive CCR7 selection of CD45RO-negative cells yielded the naive CD8 cells, and terminally differentiated effector memory CD45RA+ cells were excluded. Donors, without exception, were Caucasian adults residing in Nashville, Tennessee. Produced via immunoSEQ multiplex PCR; TCRdb's table is partial and in-frame only. Of approximately 2,000,000 clones listed, 93% were seen once; the top ten hold more than 1.5%. Germline values: CDR1 MDHEN, CDR2 SYDVKM. This CDR3 is built from 14 residues. Trimming took 2 bases from V and 2 from J, leaving 9 bases between them. V usage is TRBV28 and J usage is TRBJ2-5, with D hard to call. Sequencing was carried out using naive CD8+ T cells from PBMCs. The sequence came from a young man in good health. Some clones in this sample may be carry-over from other donors' samples. CDR3 nucleotide sequence: TGTGCCAGCAGTTTAGTCACAGAGCAAGAGACCCAGTACTTC. This sequence encodes CASSLVTEQETQYF. Based on the CDR3 plus reference TRBV28 and TRBJ2-5, the full variable domain is DVKVTQSSRYLVKRTGEKVFLECVQDMDHENMFWYRQDPGLGLRLIYFSYDVKMKEKGDIPEGYSVSREKKERFSLILESASTNQTSMYLCASSLVTEQETQYFGPGTRLLVL.